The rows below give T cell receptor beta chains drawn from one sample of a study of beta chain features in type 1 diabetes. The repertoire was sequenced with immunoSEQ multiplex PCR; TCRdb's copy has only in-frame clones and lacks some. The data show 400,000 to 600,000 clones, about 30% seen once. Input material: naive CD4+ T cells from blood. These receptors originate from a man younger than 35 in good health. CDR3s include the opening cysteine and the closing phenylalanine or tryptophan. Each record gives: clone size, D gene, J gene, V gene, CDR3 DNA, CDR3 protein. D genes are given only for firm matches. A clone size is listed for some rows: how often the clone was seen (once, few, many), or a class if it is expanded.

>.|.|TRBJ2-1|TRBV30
TGTGCCTGGAGTATCCTCCCGGGACTGGAGCAGTTCTTC
CAWSILPGLEQFF
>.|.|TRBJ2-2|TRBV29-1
TGCAGCACTCGACAGGAGCCGAACACCGGGGAGCTGTTTTTT
CSTRQEPNTGELFF
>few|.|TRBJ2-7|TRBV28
TGTGCCAGCAGTTTAGGGGCGCGGTACGAGCAGTACTTC
CASSLGARYEQYF
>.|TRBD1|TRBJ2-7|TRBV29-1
TGCAGCGTCGTGGACAGGGCGAACTACGAGCAGTACTTC
CSVVDRANYEQYF
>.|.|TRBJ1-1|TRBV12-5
TGTGCTAGTGGTTTGTCAGGAGACACTGAAGCTTTCTTT
CASGLSGDTEAFF
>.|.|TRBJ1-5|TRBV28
TGTGCCAGCAGTTCTCCCACAGGGATGATCAATCAGCCCCAGCATTTT
CASSSPTGMINQPQHF
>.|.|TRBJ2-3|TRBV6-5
TGTGCCAGCAGTTACGCCGGACAGACAGATACGCAGTATTTT
CASSYAGQTDTQYF
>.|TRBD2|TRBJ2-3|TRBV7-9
TGTGCCAGCAGCTCGCTTAGCGGGAGGGCCTCAGATACGCAGTATTTT
CASSSLSGRASDTQYF
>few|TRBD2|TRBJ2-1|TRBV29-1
TGCAGCGGTGACACCGGGACTAGCGGGAGGCAGTTCTTC
CSGDTGTSGRQFF
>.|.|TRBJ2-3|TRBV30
TGTGCCTGGGACGTCAAGAATACGCAGTATTTT
CAWDVKNTQYF
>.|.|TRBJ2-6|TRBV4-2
TGTGCCAGCAGCGCTCTCAGCTCTGGGGCCAACGTCCTGACTTTC
CASSALSSGANVLTF
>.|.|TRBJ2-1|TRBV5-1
TGCGCCAGCAGCTGGGCCAATAGCGGCCCCTACAATGAGCAGTTCTTC
CASSWANSGPYNEQFF
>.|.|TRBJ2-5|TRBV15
TGTGCCACCAGCGGGGGGCGGGGGATGGAAGAGACCCAGTACTTC
CATSGGRGMEETQYF
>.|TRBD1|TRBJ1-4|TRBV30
TGTGCCTGGAGCCCGGGACAGGGGGTCGAAAAACTGTTTTTT
CAWSPGQGVEKLFF
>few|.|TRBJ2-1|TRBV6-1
TGTGCCAGCAGTGAGATACAGGGCGCTGCCTACAATGAGCAGTTCTTC
CASSEIQGAAYNEQFF
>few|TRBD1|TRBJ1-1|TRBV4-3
TGCGCCAGCAGCCAAGGACAGGGCTCCGGGAGCACTGAAGCTTTCTTT
CASSQGQGSGSTEAFF
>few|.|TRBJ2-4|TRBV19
TGTGCCAGTAGTATAGATCGGTCGGGGAGTGGCATTCAGTACTTC
CASSIDRSGSGIQYF